Following are 28 T cell receptor beta chains from one sample sequenced in a study of T cell responses to AZD1222 COVID-19 vaccine. Measured with immunoSEQ multiplex PCR; TCRdb has only the in-frame clones, and not every one. The data show under 150,000 clones, more than 85% seen once. This specimen was peripheral blood, taken on day 0 of AZD1222 vaccination. Receptors originate from an adult in good health.

The V call is TRBV5-1, the J call TRBJ1-4, with TRBD1 matching over 9 bases. Looked up from germline, CDR1 is SGHRS and CDR2 is YFSETQ. The CDR3 extends over 15 amino acids. V trimming: 4 bases; J trimming: 4 bases; junction bases outside the gene matches: 5. The CDR3 DNA sequence: TGCGCCAGCAGCGGGACAGGGAATAGTAATGAAAAACTGTTTTTT. It codes for CASSGTGNSNEKLFF. The entire variable domain, with the rest obtained from reference TRBV5-1 and TRBJ1-4, is as follows: KAGVTQTPRYLIKTRGQQVTLSCSPISGHRSVSWYQQTPGQGLQFLFEYFSETQRNKGNFPGRFSGRQFSNSRSEMNVSTLELGDSALYLCASSGTGNSNEKLFFGSGTQLSVL.

The chain couples TRBV3-1 (or the pseudogene TRBV3-2) to TRBJ2-5, with D possibly being TRBD1 (7 bases). This CDR3 contains 15 residues. The V and J ends lost 4 bases and 2 bases respectively, with 14 bases between them. Germline lookup yields CDR1 LGHDT and CDR2 YNNKEL (reference sequence). The CDR3, as DNA: TGTGCCAGCAGCCCCGGACAGGAGGGACAAGAGACCCAGTACTTC. Its translation is CASSPGQEGQETQYF.

Here the CDR3 reads CAAAPGGPLYEQYF. The CDR3 nucleotides are TGTGCCGCCGCCCCAGGTGGCCCCCTCTACGAGCAGTACTTC. This chain links TRBV6-5 with TRBJ2-7; no reliable D call. This CDR3 is built from 14 residues. Trimming took off 11 bases at V and 3 bases at J, with 20 bases between the two ends. Germline-derived CDR1 and CDR2 are MNHEY and SVGAGI.

The chain joins TRBV9 to TRBJ1-4, with 10 nucleotides matching TRBD1. This CDR3 has 15 amino acids. The germline V gene encodes CDR1 SGDLS and CDR2 YYNGEE. V gave up 4 bases and J gave up 6 bases; unmatched junction bases: 6. As DNA, the CDR3 is TGTGCCAGCAGCTACGACGGGACAGGGGATGAAAAACTGTTTTTT. This sequence encodes CASSYDGTGDEKLFF.

J is TRBJ1-2 and V is TRBV30; tentatively, D is TRBD1 (5 bases). With 3 bases removed from V and 7 bases from J, the gap between germline ends came to 12 bases. Germline values: CDR1 GTSNPN, CDR2 SVGIG (reference sequence). This CDR3 is 12 amino acids long. The DNA of the CDR3 is TGTGCCTGGAGCCTGACAGTCCCTGGCTACACCTTC. As protein: CAWSLTVPGYTF.

The chain employs TRBV19 and TRBJ1-1; tentatively, D is TRBD1 (5 bases). V lost 6 bases to trimming and J lost 0 bases, with 11 bases between them. The CDR3 covers 14 residues. Looked up from germline, CDR1 is LNHDA and CDR2 is SQIVND (reference sequence). CDR3 nucleotide sequence: TGTGCCAGTAGAAACAGGACTTTGAACACTGAAGCTTTCTTT. It translates to CASRNRTLNTEAFF.

CDR3 sequence reads: CASSPPQGPYEQYF. In nucleotides, the CDR3 is TGTGCCAGCTCACCACCCCAGGGACCCTACGAGCAGTACTTC. The V call is TRBV18, the J call TRBJ2-7; possibly TRBD1 or TRBD2 for D (5 bases each). This CDR3 spans 14 amino acids. V lost 0 bases, J lost 2 bases, and 8 bases lay in between. CDR1 is KGHSH and CDR2 is LQKENI in the germline V gene.

The CDR3 nucleotides are TGTGCCAGCAGTTTTGCATTTTACGAGCAGTACTTC. It specifies CASSFAFYEQYF. V usage is TRBV28 and J usage is TRBJ2-7; no clear D. This CDR3 comprises 12 residues. Per the germline V gene, CDR1 is MDHEN and CDR2 is SYDVKM. Trimming cost V 3 bases and J 4 bases, with 7 bases left between them.

This chain uses TRBV5-1 with TRBJ2-5; D not certain. CDR3 length: 18 amino acids. Trimming pared 0 bases from V and 7 bases from J, leaving 25 bases between. In germline, CDR1 is SGHRS, CDR2 YFSETQ. The CDR3 DNA is TGCGCCAGCAGCTTGGGGCTATTAGAACTGACAATGATGGGGACCCAGTACTTC. This sequence encodes CASSLGLLELTMMGTQYF. Full variable domain (remainder filled in from reference TRBV5-1 and TRBJ2-5): KAGVTQTPRYLIKTRGQQVTLSCSPISGHRSVSWYQQTPGQGLQFLFEYFSETQRNKGNFPGRFSGRQFSNSRSEMNVSTLELGDSALYLCASSLGLLELTMMGTQYFGPGTRLLVL.

V and J are TRBV2 and TRBJ2-7; the D gene is possibly TRBD1 (6 bases). The CDR3 sequence is 14 residues long. Trimming left V 6 bases short and J 4 bases short, with 16 bases between. Germline V gene lookup returns CDR1 SNHLY and CDR2 FYNNEI. CDR3 nucleotide sequence: TGTGCCAGCAGAGATAGGGGGACCTCGTACGAGCAGTACTTC. Translation: CASRDRGTSYEQYF.

V and J are TRBV9 and TRBJ2-2; D unresolved. Germline CDR1 reads SGDLS; CDR2 reads YYNGEE. V shed 3 bases and J shed 4 bases, with 10 bases lying between them. The CDR3 totals 14 residues. The CDR3 DNA is TGTGCCAGCAGCGCGGACCTCTTCACCGGGGAGCTGTTTTTT. Translation gives CASSADLFTGELFF.

DNA of the CDR3: TGTGCCAGTAGTATAGACGGGCAGACGCTGTTGTATGGGGGCTACACCTTC. Translated, it gives CASSIDGQTLLYGGYTF. V is TRBV19 and J is TRBJ1-2; D remains ambiguous. Per the germline V gene, CDR1 is LNHDA and CDR2 is SQIVND (reference sequence). The CDR3 consists of 17 residues. Trimming took 0 bases from V and 8 from J, leaving 22 bases between them.

This chain joins TRBV27 and TRBJ2-5; perhaps TRBD2 as D (6 bases). Trimming removed 6 bases from V and 1 base from J, with 18 bases in between. The CDR3 spans 16 residues. The germline V gene has CDR1 MNHEY and CDR2 SMNVEV (reference sequence). The CDR3 nucleotides read TGTGCCAGCAGGTCTCGGGGGATACGAGGCCAAGAGACCCAGTACTTC. It yields the protein CASRSRGIRGQETQYF.

This rearrangement joins TRBV30 to TRBJ2-3; TRBD2 agrees at 9 bases. V shed 8 bases, J shed 3 bases, and the junction held 9 bases outside the gene matches. CDR3 length: 14 amino acids. CDR1 and CDR2 (germline): GTSNPN, SVGIG (reference sequence). The CDR3 is CAGTGTSLTDTQYF. In DNA, the CDR3 is TGTGCCGGGACGGGGACTAGCCTTACAGATACGCAGTATTTT.

The V call is TRBV29-1, the J call TRBJ2-3; D unclear. CDR3 size: 13 residues. With 0 bases removed from V and 7 bases from J, the gap between germline ends came to 11 bases. The germline V gene has CDR1 SQVTM and CDR2 ANQGSEA. The CDR3 nucleotides read TGCAGCGTTGAAGATACAGCGATTTATACGCAGTATTTT. This sequence encodes CSVEDTAIYTQYF.

The chain is built from TRBV6-4 and TRBJ2-3, with 7 nucleotides matching TRBD1. V shed 2 bases and J 3 bases; nucleotides not matched to a gene: 5. Germline CDR1 reads MRHNA; CDR2 reads SNTAGT. The CDR3 loop spans 15 amino acids. CDR3 nucleotide sequence: TGTGCCAGCAGTGACCTGCCAGGGGGAACAGATACGCAGTATTTT. This encodes CASSDLPGGTDTQYF.

This clone has a handful of counts. The chain uses TRBV11-2 and TRBJ1-1; D not resolved. The CDR3 extends over 14 amino acids. The germline CDR1 and CDR2 sequences are SGHAT and FQNNGV. Trimming shortened V by 3 bases and J by 6 bases, and 14 bases separated the two germline ends. The CDR3 DNA reads as TGTGCCAGCAGCTTGATGTACACATCTTCTGAAGCTTTCTTT. Its protein product is CASSLMYTSSEAFF. The entire variable domain, with the rest obtained from reference TRBV11-2 and TRBJ1-1, is as follows: EAGVAQSPRYKIIEKRQSVAFWCNPISGHATLYWYQQILGQGPKLLIQFQNNGVVDDSQLPKDRFSAERLKGVDSTLKIQPAKLEDSAVYLCASSLMYTSSEAFFGQGTRLTVV.

V is TRBV5-1 and J is TRBJ1-2, with 8 bases matching TRBD1. The CDR3 consists of 13 residues. V was pared by 3 bases and J by 5 bases, with 3 bases of the junction left unmatched. Germline loops: CDR1 SGHRS, CDR2 YFSETQ. CDR3: CASSSQGEYGYTF. CDR3 bases: TGCGCCAGCAGCTCACAGGGGGAATATGGCTACACCTTC. Full variable domain (rest looked up from reference TRBV5-1 and TRBJ1-2): KAGVTQTPRYLIKTRGQQVTLSCSPISGHRSVSWYQQTPGQGLQFLFEYFSETQRNKGNFPGRFSGRQFSNSRSEMNVSTLELGDSALYLCASSSQGEYGYTFGSGTRLTVV.

The gene calls are TRBV9 and TRBJ1-5; 10 bases line up with TRBD1. V shed 7 bases, J shed 5 bases, and the junction held 9 bases outside the gene matches. This CDR3 has 15 residues. Germline loops: CDR1 SGDLS, CDR2 YYNGEE. The CDR3 region has the DNA TGTGCCAGCGCCCCTGGGGGGACAGGGGATCAGCCCCAGCATTTT. This gives the protein CASAPGGTGDQPQHF.

The chain combines TRBV14 with TRBJ1-6, with D unclear. CDR3 size: 12 residues. In germline, CDR1 is SGHDN, CDR2 FVKESK. The V and J ends lost 7 bases and 6 bases respectively, with 7 bases between them. The CDR3 region has the DNA TGTGCCAGCACCCCCGGTAATTCACCCCTCCACTTT. Translation gives CASTPGNSPLHF.

V gene TRBV11-3 combines with J gene TRBJ2-1; 7 positions agree with TRBD2. Losses at the gene ends were 2 bases for V and 9 bases for J; bases not matched to a gene: 7. The CDR3 has 14 residues. CDR1 and CDR2 from the germline V gene are SGHNT and YENEEA. DNA of the CDR3: TGTGCCAGCAGCTTACGGGGGGAGGTTGGTGAGCAGTTCTTC. Encoded protein: CASSLRGEVGEQFF.

The chain recombines TRBV7-3 with TRBJ2-1, with TRBD2 identical over 11 bases. The CDR3 covers 16 residues. CDR1 and CDR2 (germline): SGHTA, FQGTGA. V shed 2 bases and J 6 bases; nucleotides not matched to a gene: 6. The CDR3 spells CASSLWASGGTNEQFF. As DNA, the CDR3 is TGTGCCAGCAGCTTATGGGCTAGCGGGGGGACCAATGAGCAGTTCTTC. Filled out from reference TRBV7-3 and TRBJ2-1, the complete variable domain reads GAGVSQTPSNKVTEKGKYVELRCDPISGHTALYWYRQSLGQGPEFLIYFQGTGAADDSGLPNDRFFAVRPEGSVSTLKIQRTERGDSAVYLCASSLWASGGTNEQFFGPGTRLTVL.

The chain has TRBV5-4 and TRBJ2-1, with 9 positions matching TRBD2. From germline, CDR1 is SGHNT and CDR2 YYREEE (reference sequence). This CDR3 region has 14 residues. Germline trimming cut 4 bases from V and 2 bases from J; bases unmatched to any gene: 1. CDR3 protein: CASSVAGAYNEQFF. CDR3 DNA: TGTGCCAGCAGCGTAGCGGGAGCCTACAATGAGCAGTTCTTC.

This clone has a handful of counts. The genes are TRBV19 and TRBJ1-1, with D unclear. This CDR3 is 14 amino acids long. Germline CDR1 LNHDA, CDR2 SQIVND (reference sequence). The germline V and J ends were trimmed by 2 bases and 0 bases, with 7 bases remaining between them. CDR3 protein: CASSIRGMNTEAFF. The CDR3 DNA reads TGTGCCAGTAGTATACGAGGGATGAACACTGAAGCTTTCTTT.

This chain uses TRBV11-2 with TRBJ1-3, with TRBD1 identical over 7 bases. After removal of 1 base from V and 4 bases from J, the junction contained 4 bases not matched to a gene. Per germline, CDR1 SGHAT and CDR2 FQNNGV. The CDR3 spans 15 residues. CDR3 residues: CASSLGDRDGNTIYF. The CDR3 DNA sequence: TGTGCCAGCAGCTTAGGAGACAGGGACGGAAACACCATATATTTT.

The chain links TRBV6-2 or TRBV6-3 to TRBJ2-2; TRBD2 agrees at 8 bases. The V and J ends lost 2 bases and 5 bases, in that order; junction bases with no gene match: 10. The CDR3 has 17 residues. CDR1 and CDR2 (germline): MNHEY, SVGEGT. The DNA of the CDR3 is TGTGCCAGCAGTTACCCCCTCAGCGGGAGAGGGACCGGGGAGCTGTTTTTT. The encoded protein is CASSYPLSGRGTGELFF.

This chain joins TRBV28 and TRBJ1-3; no firm D call. V was pared by 4 bases and J by 9 bases, with 13 bases between. The CDR3 length is 13 residues. Germline CDR1 MDHEN, CDR2 SYDVKM. The CDR3 nucleotides read TGTGCCAGCAGTTCCCCAGTAGAGGTCACCATATATTTT. Protein sequence: CASSSPVEVTIYF.

The CDR3: CASSESPGYNEQFF. CDR3 DNA: TGTGCCAGCAGTGAAAGTCCTGGGTACAATGAGCAGTTCTTC. This chain connects TRBV6-4 to TRBJ2-1, with D uncertain. Germline V gene data show CDR1 as MRHNA and CDR2 as SNTAGT. This CDR3 region has 14 residues. Trimming pared 3 bases from V and 4 bases from J, leaving 10 bases between.